Reported below is one T cell receptor (beta chain). The antigen remains undetermined. The data were taken from a study of shared clonotypes between healthy human individuals. About the study: The study enrolled a couple of women and three men aged 18 to 49. Findings and caveats of the study: A handful of donors showed sharing of about 5.5% of naive CD4 clonotypes.

Here immunoSEQ multiplex PCR was the method, and the copy in TCRdb shows in-frame clones only, minus some. Of roughly 1,500,000 clones in the sample, 98% were seen once. The CDR3 length is 13 residues. Germline V gene data show CDR1 as MNHNY and CDR2 as SVGAGI (reference sequence). V shed 5 bases, J shed 3 bases, and the junction held 3 bases outside the gene matches. The chain carries TRBV6-6 and TRBJ2-7; TRBD1 agrees at 8 bases. The sequenced sample consisted of naive CD4+ T cells sorted from blood. Subset denoted: CD45RA+ positively selected. This clonotype originated in a man aged 25 to 40 in good health. CDR3 in amino acids: CASSRGQGYEQYF. CDR3 nucleotide sequence: TGTGCCAGCAGTCGAGGACAGGGCTACGAGCAGTACTTC.